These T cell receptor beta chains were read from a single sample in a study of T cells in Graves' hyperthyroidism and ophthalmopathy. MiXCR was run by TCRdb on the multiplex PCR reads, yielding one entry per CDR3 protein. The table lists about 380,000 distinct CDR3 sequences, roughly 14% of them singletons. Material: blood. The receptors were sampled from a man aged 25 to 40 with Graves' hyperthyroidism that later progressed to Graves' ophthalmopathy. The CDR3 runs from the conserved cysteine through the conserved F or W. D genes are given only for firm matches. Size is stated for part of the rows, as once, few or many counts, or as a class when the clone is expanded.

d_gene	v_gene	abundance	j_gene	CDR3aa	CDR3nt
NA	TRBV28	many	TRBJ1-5	CASTPWGSNQPQHF	TGTGCCAGCACCCCGTGGGGGAGCAATCAGCCCCAGCATTTT
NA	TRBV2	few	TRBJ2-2	CASVDANTGELFF	TGTGCCAGCGTCGACGCGAACACCGGGGAGCTGTTTTTT
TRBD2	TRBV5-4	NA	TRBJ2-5	CASSPGTSGGSRETQYF	TGTGCCAGCAGCCCAGGGACTAGCGGGGGAAGTAGGGAGACCCAGTACTTC
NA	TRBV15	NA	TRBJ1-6	CATTGGKPNSPLHF	TGTGCCACCACGGGGGGCAAGCCAAATTCACCCCTCCACTTT
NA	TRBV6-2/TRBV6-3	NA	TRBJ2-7	CASSYRGLKLPYEQYF	TGTGCCAGCAGTTACCGTGGGCTAAAACTACCCTACGAGCAGTACTTC
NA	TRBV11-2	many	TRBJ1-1	CASSLDPVTGTEAFF	TGTGCCAGCAGCTTAGATCCTGTGACAGGCACTGAAGCTTTCTTT
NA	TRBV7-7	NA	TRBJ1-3	CASSSPRGFGNTIYF	TGTGCTAGCAGCTCCCCTCGAGGGTTCGGAAACACCATATATTTT
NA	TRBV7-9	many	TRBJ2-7	CASSGRQEGEQYF	TGTGCCAGCAGCGGCCGACAAGAGGGCGAGCAGTACTTC
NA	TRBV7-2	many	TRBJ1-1	CASLGGLNTEAFF	TGTGCCAGCCTCGGGGGGTTGAACACTGAAGCTTTCTTT
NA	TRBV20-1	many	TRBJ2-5	CSARDRQETQYF	TGCAGTGCTAGAGATAGGCAAGAGACCCAGTACTTC
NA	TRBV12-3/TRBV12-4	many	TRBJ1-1	CASSFNGRGNTEAFF	TGTGCCAGCAGTTTTAACGGCAGGGGAAACACTGAAGCTTTCTTT
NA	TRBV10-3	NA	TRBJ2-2	CAISEKEDTGELFF	TGTGCCATCAGTGAGAAGGAGGACACCGGGGAGCTGTTTTTT
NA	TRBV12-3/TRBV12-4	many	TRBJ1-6	CASSLGRASPLHF	TGTGCCAGCAGTTTGGGCAGGGCTTCACCCCTCCACTTT
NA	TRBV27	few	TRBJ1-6	CASRRQANYNSPLHF	TGTGCCAGCAGGCGACAGGCGAATTATAATTCACCCCTCCACTTT
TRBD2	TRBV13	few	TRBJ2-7	CASSPRGSGGAYEQYF	TGTGCCAGCAGCCCCCGAGGCAGCGGGGGGGCCTACGAGCAGTACTTC
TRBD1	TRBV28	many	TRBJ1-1	CASSKPRGMNTEAFF	TGTGCCAGCAGTAAGCCCAGGGGGATGAACACTGAAGCTTTCTTT
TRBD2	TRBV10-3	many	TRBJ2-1	CAISEPLRGGATYNEQFF	TGTGCCATCAGTGAACCCTTACGCGGGGGGGCAACCTACAATGAGCAGTTCTTC
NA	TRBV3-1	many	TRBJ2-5	CASRAKRKTQYF	TGTGCCAGCAGGGCAAAAAGGAAGACCCAGTACTTC
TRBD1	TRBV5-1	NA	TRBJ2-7	CASSLAEGQGSYEQYF	TGCGCCAGCAGCTTGGCCGAGGGACAGGGTTCCTACGAGCAGTACTTC
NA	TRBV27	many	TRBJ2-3	CASSLLGGTDTQYF	TGTGCCAGCAGTTTATTAGGGGGCACAGATACGCAGTATTTT
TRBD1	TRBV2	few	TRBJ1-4	CASSEWAGGEKLFF	TGTGCCAGCAGTGAATGGGCAGGGGGGGAAAAACTGTTTTTT
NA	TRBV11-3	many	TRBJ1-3	CASRLQGSGNTIYF	TGTGCCAGCAGACTACAGGGCTCTGGAAACACCATATATTTT
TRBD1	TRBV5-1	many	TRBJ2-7	CASSGEQGLYEQYF	TGCGCCAGCAGCGGGGAACAGGGGTTGTACGAGCAGTACTTC
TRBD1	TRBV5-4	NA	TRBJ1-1	CASSWGQGAVTEAFF	TGTGCCAGCAGCTGGGGACAGGGGGCTGTTACTGAAGCTTTCTTT
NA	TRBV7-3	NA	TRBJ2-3	CASSLLGGRSDTQYF	TGTGCCAGCAGCTTACTGGGGGGGCGGTCAGATACGCAGTATTTT
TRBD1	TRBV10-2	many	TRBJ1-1	CASITGTGLSEAFF	TGCGCCAGCATTACCGGGACAGGGTTATCTGAAGCTTTCTTT
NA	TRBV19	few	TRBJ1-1	CASSIQGLGFEAFF	TGTGCCAGTAGTATACAGGGACTCGGTTTTGAAGCTTTCTTT
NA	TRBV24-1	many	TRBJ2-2	CATSDLRGASTGELFF	TGTGCCACCAGTGATCTAAGGGGGGCAAGCACCGGGGAGCTGTTTTTT
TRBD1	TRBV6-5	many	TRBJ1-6	CASSYSMDRGFSPLHF	TGTGCCAGCAGTTACTCGATGGACAGGGGGTTCTCACCCCTCCACTTT
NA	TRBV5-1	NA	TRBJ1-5	CASSLTGSHSNQPQHF	TGCGCCAGCAGCTTGACGGGGTCTCATAGCAATCAGCCCCAGCATTTT
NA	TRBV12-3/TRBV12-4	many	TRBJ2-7	CASSLFRIEQYF	TGTGCCAGCAGTTTATTCCGCATCGAGCAGTACTTC
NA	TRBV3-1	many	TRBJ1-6	CASSQGANSPLHF	TGTGCCAGCAGCCAAGGAGCCAATTCACCCCTCCACTTT
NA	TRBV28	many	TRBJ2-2	CASSPTTGELFF	TGTGCCAGCAGTCCCACCACCGGGGAGCTGTTTTTT
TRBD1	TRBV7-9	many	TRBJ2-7	CASSQEGGTEQYF	TGTGCCAGCAGCCAGGAAGGGGGCACCGAGCAGTACTTC
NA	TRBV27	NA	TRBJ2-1	CASSLIPLNEQFF	TGTGCCAGCAGTTTAATCCCACTCAATGAGCAGTTCTTC
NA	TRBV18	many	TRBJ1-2	CASSPPGGYYGYTF	TGTGCCAGCTCACCACCGGGGGGGTACTATGGCTACACCTTC
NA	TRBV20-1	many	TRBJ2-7	CSARDWQGSSYEQYF	TGCAGTGCTAGAGATTGGCAGGGGAGCTCCTACGAGCAGTACTTC
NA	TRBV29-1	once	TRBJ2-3	CSVGGGFSTDTQYF	TGCAGCGTTGGGGGTGGGTTTAGCACAGATACGCAGTATTTT
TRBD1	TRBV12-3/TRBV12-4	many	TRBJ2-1	CASSSRDRGQFF	TGTGCCAGCAGTTCCCGGGACAGAGGGCAGTTCTTC
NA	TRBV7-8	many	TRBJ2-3	CASSPHGGQADTQYF	TGTGCCAGCAGCCCCCACGGGGGGCAGGCAGATACGCAGTATTTT
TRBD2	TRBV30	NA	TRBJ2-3	CAWSVAGTSTDTEYF	TGTGCCTGGAGTGTAGCGGGGACTAGCACAGATACGGAGTATTTT
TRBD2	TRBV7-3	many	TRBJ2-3	CASSSSGGSGDTQYF	TGTGCCAGCAGCTCTAGCGGGGGGTCAGGGGATACGCAGTATTTT
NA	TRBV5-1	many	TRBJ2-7	CASSQQQGSGEQYF	TGCGCCAGCAGCCAACAACAGGGAAGTGGGGAGCAGTACTTC
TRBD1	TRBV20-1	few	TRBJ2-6	CSASTGTEPHVLTF	TGCAGTGCGTCGACCGGGACAGAGCCCCACGTCCTGACTTTC
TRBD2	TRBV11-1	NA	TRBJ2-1	CASRGLAGAYNEQLF	TGTGCCAGCAGGGGACTAGCGGGGGCCTACAATGAGCAGCTCTTC